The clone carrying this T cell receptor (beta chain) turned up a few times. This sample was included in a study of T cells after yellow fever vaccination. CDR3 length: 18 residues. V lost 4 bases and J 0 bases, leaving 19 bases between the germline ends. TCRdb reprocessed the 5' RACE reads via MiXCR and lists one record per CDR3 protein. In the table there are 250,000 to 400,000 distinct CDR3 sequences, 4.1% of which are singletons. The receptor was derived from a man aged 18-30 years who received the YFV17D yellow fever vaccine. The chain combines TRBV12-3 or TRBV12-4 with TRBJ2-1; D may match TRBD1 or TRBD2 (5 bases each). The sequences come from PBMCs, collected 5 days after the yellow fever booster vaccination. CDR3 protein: CASSSGTYAPSSYNEQFF. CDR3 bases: TGTGCCAGCAGTTCTGGGACCTATGCTCCCAGCTCCTACAATGAGCAGTTCTTC.